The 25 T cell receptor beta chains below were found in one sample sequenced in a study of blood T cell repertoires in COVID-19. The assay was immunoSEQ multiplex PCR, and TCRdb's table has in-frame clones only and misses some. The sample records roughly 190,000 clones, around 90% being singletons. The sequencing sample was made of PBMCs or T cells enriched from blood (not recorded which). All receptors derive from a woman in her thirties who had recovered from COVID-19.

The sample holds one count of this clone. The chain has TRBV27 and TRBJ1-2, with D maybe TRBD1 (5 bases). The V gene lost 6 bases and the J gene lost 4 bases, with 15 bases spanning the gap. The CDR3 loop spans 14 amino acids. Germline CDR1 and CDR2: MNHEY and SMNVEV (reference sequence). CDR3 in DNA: TGTGCCAGCAGCAACACGGGACTCCTCTATGGCTACACCTTC. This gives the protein CASSNTGLLYGYTF.

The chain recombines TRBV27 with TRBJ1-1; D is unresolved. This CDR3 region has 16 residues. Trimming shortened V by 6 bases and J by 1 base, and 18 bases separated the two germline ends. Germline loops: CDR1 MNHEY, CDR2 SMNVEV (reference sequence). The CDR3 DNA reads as TGTGCCAGCAGACCCTTCAACAGAATATCGAACACTGAAGCTTTCTTT. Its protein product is CASRPFNRISNTEAFF.

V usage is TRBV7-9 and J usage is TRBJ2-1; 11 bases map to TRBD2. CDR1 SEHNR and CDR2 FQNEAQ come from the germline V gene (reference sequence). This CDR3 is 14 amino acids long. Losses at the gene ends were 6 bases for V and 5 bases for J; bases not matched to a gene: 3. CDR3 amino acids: CASREGLADNEQFF. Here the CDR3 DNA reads TGTGCCAGCAGAGAGGGACTAGCGGACAATGAGCAGTTCTTC.

The CDR3 reads CASSMAGAGTEAFF. The CDR3 DNA sequence: TGTGCCAGTAGTATGGCGGGGGCCGGCACTGAAGCTTTCTTT. This chain connects TRBV19 to TRBJ1-1; weak D call: TRBD1 (6 bases). Per germline, CDR1 LNHDA and CDR2 SQIVND (reference sequence). Deletions cut 3 bases from V and 4 bases from J, with 12 bases between. The CDR3 loop spans 14 amino acids.

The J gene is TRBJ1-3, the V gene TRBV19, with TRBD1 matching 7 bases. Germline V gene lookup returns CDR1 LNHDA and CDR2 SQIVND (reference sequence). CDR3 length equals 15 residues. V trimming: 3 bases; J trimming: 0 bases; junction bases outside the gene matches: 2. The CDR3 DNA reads TGTGCCAGTAGTATCCGGGACAGCTCTGGAAACACCATATATTTT. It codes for CASSIRDSSGNTIYF. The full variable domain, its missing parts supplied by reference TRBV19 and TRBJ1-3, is DGGITQSPKYLFRKEGQNVTLSCEQNLNHDAMYWYRQDPGQGLRLIYYSQIVNDFQKGDIAEGYSVSREKKESFPLTVTSAQKNPTAFYLCASSIRDSSGNTIYFGEGSWLTVV.

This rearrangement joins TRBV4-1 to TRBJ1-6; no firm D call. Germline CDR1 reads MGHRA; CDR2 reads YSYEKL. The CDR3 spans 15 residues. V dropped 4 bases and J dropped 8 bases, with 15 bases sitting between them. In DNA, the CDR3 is TGCGCCAGCAGCCCAACACTGGGGAGTGATTCACCCCTCCACTTT. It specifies CASSPTLGSDSPLHF.

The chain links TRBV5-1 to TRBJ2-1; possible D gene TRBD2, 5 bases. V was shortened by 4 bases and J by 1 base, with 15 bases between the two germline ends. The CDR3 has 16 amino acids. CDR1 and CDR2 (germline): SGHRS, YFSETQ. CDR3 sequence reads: CASSPPGLVSYNEQFF. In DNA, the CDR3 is TGCGCCAGCAGCCCCCCCGGACTGGTGTCCTACAATGAGCAGTTCTTC.

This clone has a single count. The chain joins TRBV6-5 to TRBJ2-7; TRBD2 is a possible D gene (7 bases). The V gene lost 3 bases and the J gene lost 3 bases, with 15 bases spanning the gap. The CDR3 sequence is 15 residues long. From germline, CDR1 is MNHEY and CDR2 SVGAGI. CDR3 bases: TGTGCCAGCAGTTATGCACCGGGGGGCATCTACGAGCAGTACTTC. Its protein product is CASSYAPGGIYEQYF.

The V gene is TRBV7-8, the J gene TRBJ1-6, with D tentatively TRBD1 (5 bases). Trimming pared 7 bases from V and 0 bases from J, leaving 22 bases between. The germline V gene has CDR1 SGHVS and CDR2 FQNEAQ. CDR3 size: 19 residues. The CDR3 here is CASNPSGDRLSSYNSPLHF. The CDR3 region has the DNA TGTGCCAGCAATCCCTCCGGCGACAGACTTAGCTCCTATAATTCACCCCTCCACTTT.

Here the CDR3 reads CASSYTAGQAWEKLFF. CDR3 DNA sequence: TGTGCCAGCAGTTACACCGCGGGACAGGCTTGGGAAAAACTGTTTTTT. The chain recombines TRBV6-5 with TRBJ1-4; 8 bases fit TRBD1. V trimming: 2 bases; J trimming: 8 bases; junction bases outside the gene matches: 10. This CDR3 has 16 amino acids. Germline V gives CDR1 MNHEY, CDR2 SVGAGI.

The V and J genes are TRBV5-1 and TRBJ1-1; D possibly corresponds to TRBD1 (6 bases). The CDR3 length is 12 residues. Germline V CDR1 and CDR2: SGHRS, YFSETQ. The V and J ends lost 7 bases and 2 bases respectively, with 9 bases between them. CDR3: CASRQDNTEAFF. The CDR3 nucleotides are TGCGCCAGCCGACAGGACAACACTGAAGCTTTCTTT. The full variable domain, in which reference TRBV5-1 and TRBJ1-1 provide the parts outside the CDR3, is KAGVTQTPRYLIKTRGQQVTLSCSPISGHRSVSWYQQTPGQGLQFLFEYFSETQRNKGNFPGRFSGRQFSNSRSEMNVSTLELGDSALYLCASRQDNTEAFFGQGTRLTVV.

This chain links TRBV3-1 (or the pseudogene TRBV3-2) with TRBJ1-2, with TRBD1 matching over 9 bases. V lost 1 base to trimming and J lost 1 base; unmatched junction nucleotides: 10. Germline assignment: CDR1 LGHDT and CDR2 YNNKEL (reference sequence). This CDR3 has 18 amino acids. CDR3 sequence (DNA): TGTGCCAGCAGCCAAGCCAAGCTTACAGGGGGCATTAACTATGGCTACACCTTC. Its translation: CASSQAKLTGGINYGYTF.

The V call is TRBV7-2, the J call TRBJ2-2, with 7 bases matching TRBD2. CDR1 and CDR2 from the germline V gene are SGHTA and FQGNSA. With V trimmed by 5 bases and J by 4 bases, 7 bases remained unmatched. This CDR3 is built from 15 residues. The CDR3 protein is CASSPRVAGTGELFF. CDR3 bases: TGTGCCAGCAGCCCTAGGGTAGCGGGCACCGGGGAGCTGTTTTTT.

The CDR3 here is CASRRTGVSTDTQYF. For the CDR3, the DNA is TGTGCCAGCAGACGGACGGGGGTCAGCACAGATACGCAGTATTTT. The chain has TRBV9 and TRBJ2-3, with a possible D match to TRBD2 (6 bases). The germline V gene has CDR1 SGDLS and CDR2 YYNGEE. The CDR3 is 15 residues long. Deletions cut 5 bases from V and 0 bases from J, with 13 bases between.

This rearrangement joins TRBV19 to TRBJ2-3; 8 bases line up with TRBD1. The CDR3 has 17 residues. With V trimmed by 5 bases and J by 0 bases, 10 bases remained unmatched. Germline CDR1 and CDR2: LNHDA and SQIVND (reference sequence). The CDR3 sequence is CASSGGTGHPSTDTQYF. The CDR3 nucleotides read TGTGCCAGTAGTGGCGGGACAGGACATCCTAGCACAGATACGCAGTATTTT.

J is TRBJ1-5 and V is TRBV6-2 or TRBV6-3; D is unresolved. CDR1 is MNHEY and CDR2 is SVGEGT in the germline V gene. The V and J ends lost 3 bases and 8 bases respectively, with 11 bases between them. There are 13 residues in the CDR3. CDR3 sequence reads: CASSYSPEEPQHF. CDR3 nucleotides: TGTGCCAGCAGTTATTCCCCAGAAGAGCCCCAGCATTTT.

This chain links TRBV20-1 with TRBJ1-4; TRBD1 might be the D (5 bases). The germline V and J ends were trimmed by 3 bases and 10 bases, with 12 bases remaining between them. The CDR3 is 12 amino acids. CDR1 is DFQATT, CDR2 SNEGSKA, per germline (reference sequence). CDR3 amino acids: CSASYRPLKLFF. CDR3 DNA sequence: TGCAGTGCTAGTTACAGGCCCCTAAAACTGTTTTTT.

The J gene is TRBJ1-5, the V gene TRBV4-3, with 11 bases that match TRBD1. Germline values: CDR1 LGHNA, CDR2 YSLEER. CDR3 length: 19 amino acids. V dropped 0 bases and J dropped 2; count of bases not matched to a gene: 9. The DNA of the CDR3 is TGCGCCAGCAGCCAAGATAGGACGGGACAGGGGGAGGGCAATCAGCCCCAGCATTTT. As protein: CASSQDRTGQGEGNQPQHF.

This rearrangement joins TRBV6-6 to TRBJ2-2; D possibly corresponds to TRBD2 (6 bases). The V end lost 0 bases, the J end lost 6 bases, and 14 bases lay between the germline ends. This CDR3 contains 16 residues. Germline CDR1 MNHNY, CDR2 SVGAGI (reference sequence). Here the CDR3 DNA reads TGTGCCAGCAGTTACTCGACGGTATCGGGGGCCGGGGAGCTGTTTTTT. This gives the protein CASSYSTVSGAGELFF.

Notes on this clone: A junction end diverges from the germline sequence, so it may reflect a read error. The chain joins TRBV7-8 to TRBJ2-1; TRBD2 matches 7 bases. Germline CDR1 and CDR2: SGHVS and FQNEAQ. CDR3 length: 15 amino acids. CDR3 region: CASSFLTSSHNEQFF. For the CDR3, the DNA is TGTGCCAGCAGCTTCCTGACTAGCTCCCACAATGAGCAGTTCTTC.

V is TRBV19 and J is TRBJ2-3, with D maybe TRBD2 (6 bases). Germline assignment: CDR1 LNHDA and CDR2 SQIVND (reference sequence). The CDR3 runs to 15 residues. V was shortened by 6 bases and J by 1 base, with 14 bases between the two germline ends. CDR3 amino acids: CASSSRTSRTDTQYF. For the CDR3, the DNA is TGTGCCAGTAGCTCCCGTACTAGCCGCACAGATACGCAGTATTTT.

CDR3 DNA sequence: TGTGCCAGCAGGAACAGGGGCGGGTACGAGCAGTACTTC. It yields the protein CASRNRGGYEQYF. The rearrangement links TRBV7-2 to TRBJ2-7, with 7 bases that match TRBD1. The junction had 6 bases not matched to a gene; V was cut back by 6 bases and J by 4 bases. CDR3 length: 13 amino acids. Germline CDR1 reads SGHTA; CDR2 reads FQGNSA.

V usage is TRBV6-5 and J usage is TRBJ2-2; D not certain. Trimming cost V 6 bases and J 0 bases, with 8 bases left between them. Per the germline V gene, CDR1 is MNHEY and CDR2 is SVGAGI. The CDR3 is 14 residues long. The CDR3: CASSPSPNTGELFF. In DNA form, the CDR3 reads TGTGCCAGCAGCCCCAGTCCGAACACCGGGGAGCTGTTTTTT.

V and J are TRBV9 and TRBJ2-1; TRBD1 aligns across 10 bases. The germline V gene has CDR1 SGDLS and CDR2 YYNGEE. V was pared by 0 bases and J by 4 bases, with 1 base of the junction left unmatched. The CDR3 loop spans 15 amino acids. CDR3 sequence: CASSVGTGGYNEQFF. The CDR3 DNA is TGTGCCAGCAGCGTAGGGACAGGGGGATACAATGAGCAGTTCTTC.

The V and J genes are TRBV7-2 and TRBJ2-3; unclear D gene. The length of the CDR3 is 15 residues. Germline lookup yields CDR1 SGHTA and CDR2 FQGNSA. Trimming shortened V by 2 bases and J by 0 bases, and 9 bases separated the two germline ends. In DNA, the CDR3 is TGTGCCAGCAGCTTAATCGTCGGGAGCACAGATACGCAGTATTTT. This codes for CASSLIVGSTDTQYF.